These 9 T cell receptor beta chains share one sample of origin, sequenced in a study of OX40 agonist ivuxolimab in advanced cancers. Clones were sequenced by immunoSEQ multiplex PCR, and TCRdb holds only the in-frame ones, with some missing. The repertoire includes 23,000 or so clones, 65% to 85% of them detected once, and about 8.3% sits in the top ten. The sequenced sample was CD4+ or CD8+ T cells sorted from blood, obtained in a trial of the OX40 agonist ivuxolimab. The receptors were sampled from an adult with an advanced solid tumor such as melanoma, head and neck, liver or kidney cancer.

The chain joins TRBV7-6 to TRBJ2-6; D not resolved. V lost 2 bases, J lost 1 base, and 9 bases lay in between. CDR1 is SGHVS, CDR2 FNYEAQ, per germline. CDR3 length: 16 residues. The CDR3 DNA sequence: TGTGCCAGCAGCTTATGGGCCATATCTGGGGCCAACGTCCTGACTTTC. Protein product: CASSLWAISGANVLTF.

The chain has TRBV4-1 and TRBJ2-5; 7 bases align to TRBD1. The J call may be faulty, since TRBJ2-7 better matches the DNA end. Germline V gives CDR1 MGHRA, CDR2 YSYEKL. The CDR3 is made up of 16 amino acids. The CDR3: CASSQQVQGSSLEQYF. The DNA for the CDR3 is TGCGCCAGCAGCCAGCAGGTACAGGGGTCGAGTCTCGAGCAGTACTTC.

The chain combines TRBV4-3 with TRBJ1-5; D possibly corresponds to TRBD1 (5 bases). Germline V gives CDR1 LGHNA, CDR2 YSLEER. Trimming took off 1 base at V and 1 base at J, with 8 bases between the two ends. The length of the CDR3 is 15 residues. CDR3 loop: CASSQGAGSNQPQHF. The CDR3 DNA sequence: TGCGCCAGCAGCCAAGGGGCAGGGAGCAATCAGCCCCAGCATTTT.

This clone appeared a few times. The chain joins TRBV13 to TRBJ1-6; D is ambiguous. V was clipped by 0 bases and J by 9 bases, with 12 bases between them. Germline CDR1 PRHDT, CDR2 FYEKMQ (reference sequence). This CDR3 has 15 residues. CDR3 sequence (DNA): TGTGCCAGCAGCTTAGGCCTGATATCGGGTTCACCCCTCCACTTT. This gives the protein CASSLGLISGSPLHF.

This sequence joins TRBV29-1 and TRBJ1-1; D is perhaps TRBD1 (5 bases). Trimming took off 4 bases at V and 1 base at J, with 19 bases between the two ends. Germline V gives CDR1 SQVTM, CDR2 ANQGSEA. The CDR3 contains 16 residues. The CDR3 coding sequence is TGCAGCGTTGCGTACGGGGGTGACAATGGGAACACTGAAGCTTTCTTT. This sequence encodes CSVAYGGDNGNTEAFF.

This clone was picked up one time. This chain connects TRBV19 to TRBJ2-7; no definite D call. The V and J ends lost 1 base and 3 bases respectively, with 10 bases between them. The CDR3 runs 14 residues. CDR1 is LNHDA and CDR2 is SQIVND in the germline V gene (reference sequence). The CDR3 nucleotides read TGTGCCAGTAGTATAGCGGGTAACAACTACGAGCAGTACTTC. Residues: CASSIAGNNYEQYF.

The V call is TRBV5-6, the J call TRBJ2-7; 10 bases are a match to TRBD1. This CDR3 contains 15 residues. Looked up from germline, CDR1 is SGHDT and CDR2 is YYEEEE. V gave up 0 bases and J gave up 3 bases; unmatched junction bases: 3. In DNA form, the CDR3 reads TGTGCCAGCAGCTTGGGGACAGGGGGAATCTACGAGCAGTACTTC. Residues: CASSLGTGGIYEQYF.

The CDR3 loop is CASSSVTGKLFF. CDR3 in DNA: TGTGCCAGCAGTTCGGTCACAGGAAAACTGTTTTTT. This chain joins TRBV27 and TRBJ1-4; the D gene is possibly TRBD1 (5 bases). The germline V gene encodes CDR1 MNHEY and CDR2 SMNVEV (reference sequence). The CDR3 consists of 12 residues. Trimming took 4 bases from V and 10 from J, leaving 10 bases between them.

The chain is built from TRBV18 and TRBJ1-1, with 8 bases that match TRBD1. V was pared by 5 bases and J by 1 base, with 6 bases of the junction left unmatched. CDR1 and CDR2 from the germline V gene are KGHSH and LQKENI. The CDR3 runs 15 residues. The chain's CDR3 is CASSSTRGPNTEAFF. The CDR3 nucleotides are TGTGCCAGCTCATCAACCAGGGGGCCGAACACTGAAGCTTTCTTT.